One and the same sample provided the 3 T cell receptor beta chains below, sequenced in a study of shared clonotypes between healthy human individuals. Libraries were prepared by immunoSEQ multiplex PCR; TCRdb keeps only in-frame clonotypes and omits some of them. The sample lists under 850,000 clones; more than 85% were seen once. Naive CD8 cells lacked CD45RO, underwent positive selection for CCR7 and left out terminally differentiated effector memory CD45RA+ cells. Sample: naive CD8+ T cells sorted from blood. The receptors derive from a man aged 30-40 years in good health.

Notes on this clone: At the DNA level, this CDR3 is encoded by other sequences in the same sample as well. The V gene is TRBV9, the J gene TRBJ2-2; D not resolved. Deletions cut 0 bases from V and 6 bases from J, with 3 bases between. The CDR3 extends over 12 amino acids. Per the germline V gene, CDR1 is SGDLS and CDR2 is YYNGEE. The CDR3 sequence: CASSVEAGELFF. DNA of the CDR3: TGTGCCAGCAGCGTAGAGGCCGGGGAGCTGTTTTTT.

About this clone: This same CDR3 is encoded by further DNA sequences in the sample. The chain carries TRBV19 and TRBJ2-7; no definite D call. The V gene's germline CDR1 is LNHDA and CDR2 SQIVND (reference sequence). This CDR3 has 13 amino acids. The V end lost 3 bases, the J end lost 3 bases, and 9 bases lay between the germline ends. DNA for the CDR3: TGTGCCAGTAGTATGACCGGTGGCTACGAGCAGTACTTC. Its translation is CASSMTGGYEQYF.

The V gene is TRBV9, the J gene TRBJ1-2, with TRBD1 as a possible D gene (6 bases). The CDR3 is 13 residues long. The V end lost 3 bases, the J end lost 7 bases, and 13 bases lay between the germline ends. Germline assignment: CDR1 SGDLS and CDR2 YYNGEE. The CDR3 sequence: CASSEGGAGGYTF. DNA of the CDR3: TGTGCCAGCAGCGAGGGGGGGGCTGGTGGCTACACCTTC.